This T cell receptor beta chain was recovered during a study of CD8+ T cells in alopecia areata. The CDR3 loop spans 16 amino acids. V shed 5 bases, J shed 1 base, and the junction held 9 bases outside the gene matches. CDR1 and CDR2 from the germline V gene are SGHTA and FQGTGA. The treatment here: oral pan-JAK inhibitor, 5-10 mg twice daily. Patients with alopecia areata provided lesional scalp punch biopsies as well as peripheral blood. Extraction of RNA preceded its reverse transcription into cDNA, which served as the sequencing template. Repertoires were generated with immunoSEQ multiplex PCR, while TCRdb's copy carries only in-frame clones and drops some. The table has some 190,000 clones, 40% to 55% seen once.

The chain joins TRBV7-3 to TRBJ2-7; 9 bases align to TRBD1. The clonotype originates from a human donor with alopecia areata. The source was CD8+ T cells sorted from blood, collected at week 52, from a patient treated with tofacitinib. DNA of the CDR3: TGTGCCAGCAGCGCGGACCTCGGGACAGGGTCCTACGAGCAGTACTTC. Its translation is CASSADLGTGSYEQYF.